This is a list of T cell receptor beta chains from one sample in a study of blood T cell repertoires in COVID-19. The repertoire was sequenced with immunoSEQ multiplex PCR; TCRdb's copy has only in-frame clones and lacks some. The data contain tens of thousands of clones, 70% to 80% of them singletons. Input material: peripheral blood. These receptors originate from a human donor in a cohort sampled during active COVID-19. The CDR3 runs from the conserved cysteine through the conserved F or W.

v_gene	CDR3aa
TRBV7-2	CASTAPSGPNTQYF
TRBV5-1	CASSPGLAGVGDTQYF
TRBV14	CASSRGLSPANEQFF
TRBV11-3	CASSPRGGLLNEKLFF
TRBV6-2/TRBV6-3	CASSSSPGLPNYEQYF
TRBV6-2/TRBV6-3	CASSYTAIYGYTF
TRBV3-1/TRBV3-2	CASSQGRTGVHGYTF
TRBV12-5	CASGLGTGDYNEQFF
TRBV4-1	CASSPNRVTGNTIYF
TRBV3-1/TRBV3-2	CASGTSGREQFF
TRBV7-3	CASSSGLATDTQYF
TRBV27	CASRLRDRADTQYF
TRBV11-2	CASSVLQGRTEAFF
TRBV19	CASSPEGGRARNEQFF
TRBV7-9	CASSLQGIGDEQYF
TRBV7-3	CASSLRVQETQYF
TRBV19	CASSIRGGAGGEFF
TRBV7-8	CASQGAPTRGLGEAFF
TRBV9	CASSVKGRGDTEAFF
TRBV27	CASSLSSLTAGPLYF
TRBV6-5	CASRTGWNEQFF
TRBV11-3	CASSPAGLSYNEQFF
TRBV24-1	CATSAPLETQYF
TRBV5-6	CASSSRDRVIFTEAFF
TRBV2	CASSLLVYNEQFF